The clone carrying this T cell receptor (beta chain) came up a few times. Its antigen is unidentified. A second PCR, run for roughly 7 to 12 cycles, used a sample-barcoded 5' primer plus a J-beta primer mix. With 12 random nucleotides, a template-switch adaptor tagged each individual cDNA molecule. The study obtained at least 2.5 million CDR3-containing paired-end reads from every sample. MiXCR was run by TCRdb on the 5' RACE reads, yielding one entry per CDR3 protein. The sample consists of around 940,000 distinct CDR3 sequences, about 53% of them appearing once. The data originate from a study of blood T cells in healthy people across ages. Study findings and constraints: PBMC samples, being unsorted, prevented any conclusive comparison of naive and antigen-experienced cells. It was held that the diversity estimates obtained from one million T cells were underestimates.

The CDR3 loop spans 14 amino acids. The rearrangement links TRBV21-1 to TRBJ2-1; the table's D call, TRBD2, has no DNA check behind it. TRBV21-1 is termed a pseudogene. This receptor was taken from a woman aged 55-69 years in good health. The source material was blood. CDR3 in amino acids: CASSKTSYRHEQFF. The CDR3 DNA reads TGTGCCAGCAGCAAGACTAGTTATAGACATGAGCAGTTCTTC.